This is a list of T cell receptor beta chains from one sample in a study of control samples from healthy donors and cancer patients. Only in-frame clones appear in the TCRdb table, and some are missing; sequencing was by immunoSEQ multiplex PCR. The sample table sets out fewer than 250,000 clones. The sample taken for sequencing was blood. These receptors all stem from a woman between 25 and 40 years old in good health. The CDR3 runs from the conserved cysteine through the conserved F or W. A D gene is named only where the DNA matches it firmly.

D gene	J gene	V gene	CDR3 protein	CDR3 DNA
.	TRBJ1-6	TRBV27	CASSFGRPSPLHF	TGCGCCAGCAGTTTCGGCAGGCCTTCACCCCTCCACTTT
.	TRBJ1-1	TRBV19	CASSMQGSQGTEAFF	TGTGCCAGTAGTATGCAGGGGTCCCAGGGCACTGAAGCTTTCTTT
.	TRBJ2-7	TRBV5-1	CASSLGGIYEQYF	TGCGCCAGCAGCTTGGGGGGGATTTACGAGCAGTACTTC
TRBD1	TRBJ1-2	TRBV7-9	CASSLAYQGAAGYTF	TGTGCCAGCAGCTTAGCATATCAGGGGGCGGCTGGCTACACCTTC
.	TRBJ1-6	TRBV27	CASSLSTGKVYAPLHF	TGTGCCAGCAGTTTATCCACAGGGAAGGTTTATGCACCCCTCCACTTT
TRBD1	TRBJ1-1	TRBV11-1	CASGDSWDTEAFF	TGTGCCAGTGGGGACAGTTGGGACACTGAAGCTTTCTTT
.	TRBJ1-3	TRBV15	CATSRGGAPGNTIYF	TGTGCCACCAGCAGAGGGGGGGCCCCTGGAAACACCATATATTTT
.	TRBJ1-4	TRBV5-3	CARSASLMAQHKGPEATNEKLFF	TGTGCCAGAAGCGCGAGCCTGATGGCCCAACACAAGGGCCCCGAAGCAACTAATGAAAAACTGTTTTTT
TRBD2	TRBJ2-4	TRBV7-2	CASRSGGYKNIQYF	TGTGCCAGCAGGAGCGGGGGATACAAAAACATTCAGTACTTC
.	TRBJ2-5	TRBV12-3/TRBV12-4	CASSHRVYETQYF	TGTGCCAGCAGTCACAGGGTGTACGAGACCCAGTACTTC
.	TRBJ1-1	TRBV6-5	CASRTGLNTEAFF	TGTGCCAGCAGAACAGGGTTGAACACTGAAGCTTTCTTT
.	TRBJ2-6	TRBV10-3	CAISEEGLLSGANVLTF	TGTGCCATCAGTGAGGAGGGTCTTTTGTCTGGGGCCAACGTCCTGACTTTC
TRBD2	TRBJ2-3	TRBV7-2	CASSLVKGTSGTDTQYF	TGTGCCAGCAGCTTAGTTAAAGGGACTAGCGGCACAGATACGCAGTATTTT
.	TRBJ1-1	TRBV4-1	CASSQVLAGKEAFF	TGCGCCAGCAGCCAAGTTTTGGCAGGGAAAGAAGCTTTCTTT
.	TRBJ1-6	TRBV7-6	CASSLAVRIPNSPLHF	TGTGCCAGCAGCTTAGCAGTCCGGATCCCGAATTCACCCCTCCACTTT
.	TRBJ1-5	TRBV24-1	CATSAGSNQPQHF	TGTGCCACCAGTGCTGGAAGCAATCAGCCCCAGCATTTT
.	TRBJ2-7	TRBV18	CASSPPRAYEQYF	TGTGCCAGCTCACCACCCCGAGCCTACGAGCAGTACTTC
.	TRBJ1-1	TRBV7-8	CASSLDRGGRTEAFF	TGTGCCAGCAGCTTAGACCGGGGAGGTAGGACTGAAGCTTTCTTT
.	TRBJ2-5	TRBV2	CASSEVPRETQYF	TGTGCCAGCAGTGAAGTCCCGCGGGAGACCCAGTACTTC
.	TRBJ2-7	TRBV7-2	CASSLAGGHEQYF	TGTGCCAGCAGCTTAGCGGGGGGACACGAGCAGTACTTC